The 30 T cell receptor beta chains below were found in one sample sequenced in a study of cytomegalovirus exposure and HLA in healthy donors. It was with 60 Vbeta and 13 Jbeta primers that the PCR ran. TCRdb's table, derived via immunoSEQ multiplex PCR, lists solely in-frame clones and lacks some. Counted here are some 190,000 clones, roughly 82% occurring once; the ten biggest clones make up more than 1.5%. Sequencing input: PBMCs. These receptors originate from a man aged 40-55 years in good health and CMV-seronegative.

About this clone: Other DNA variants within this sample encode the same CDR3. The chain employs TRBV5-1 and TRBJ1-5; perhaps TRBD1 as D (5 bases). CDR1 SGHRS and CDR2 YFSETQ come from the germline V gene. Between the trimmed V and J ends, which lost 0 bases and 1 base, there was a span of 8 bases. The CDR3 is 15 residues long. CDR3 protein: CASSLEGLSNQPQHF. The DNA of the CDR3 is TGCGCCAGCAGCTTGGAGGGACTAAGCAATCAGCCCCAGCATTTT.

The chain joins TRBV7-2 to TRBJ2-1, with 8 bases that match TRBD2. This CDR3 spans 16 amino acids. The V and J ends lost 5 bases and 1 base, in that order; junction bases with no gene match: 7. Germline V lookup: CDR1 SGHTA, CDR2 FQGNSA. The CDR3 spells CASSAQGTRSYNEQFF. In DNA, the CDR3 is TGTGCCAGCAGCGCCCAGGGGACTAGATCCTACAATGAGCAGTTCTTC.

J is TRBJ1-1 and V is TRBV19, with D perhaps matching TRBD1 (6 bases). V lost 4 bases and J 0 bases, leaving 18 bases between the germline ends. This CDR3 is 17 amino acids long. Germline V gives CDR1 LNHDA, CDR2 SQIVND (reference sequence). Here the CDR3 DNA reads TGTGCCAGTAGTAAAAGGACAGTGCTGGGGGTGAACACTGAAGCTTTCTTT. It yields the protein CASSKRTVLGVNTEAFF.

The chain is built from TRBV7-2 and TRBJ1-1, with D hard to call. Germline-derived CDR1 and CDR2 are SGHTA and FQGNSA. V was trimmed by 1 base and J by 5 bases, leaving 8 bases between them. CDR3 size: 13 residues. The CDR3 loop reads CASSLGSRTEAFF. CDR3 nucleotide sequence: TGTGCCAGCAGCTTAGGGAGTAGAACTGAAGCTTTCTTT.

This sequence joins TRBV19 and TRBJ2-5, with D tentatively TRBD1 (5 bases). TRBJ2-7 explains the end of the DNA better; the J call may be wrong. This CDR3 spans 12 amino acids. CDR1 LNHDA and CDR2 SQIVND come from the germline V gene (reference sequence). The CDR3 here is CASSVDSNEQYF. In nucleotides, the CDR3 is TGTGCCAGTAGTGTCGACAGCAACGAGCAGTACTTC.

The V call is TRBV28, the J call TRBJ1-5; no clear D. Deletions cut 6 bases from V and 7 bases from J, with 7 bases between. Germline-derived CDR1 and CDR2 are MDHEN and SYDVKM. The CDR3 runs to 11 residues. The CDR3 loop reads CASSHQQPQHF. The CDR3 bases are TGTGCCAGCAGCCACCAGCAGCCCCAGCATTTT. Based on the CDR3 plus reference TRBV28 and TRBJ1-5, the full variable domain is DVKVTQSSRYLVKRTGEKVFLECVQDMDHENMFWYRQDPGLGLRLIYFSYDVKMKEKGDIPEGYSVSREKKERFSLILESASTNQTSMYLCASSHQQPQHFGDGTRLSIL.

In this sample, this clone turned up once. The chain joins TRBV7-9 to TRBJ2-6; D is uncertain. Per germline, CDR1 SEHNR and CDR2 FQNEAQ (reference sequence). The CDR3 totals 14 residues. V shed 5 bases and J shed 2 bases, with 7 bases lying between them. In DNA, the CDR3 is TGTGCCAGCAGCCAACTAACTGGGGCCAACGTCCTGACTTTC. This gives the protein CASSQLTGANVLTF.

The V and J genes are TRBV28 and TRBJ1-4; TRBD1 aligns across 8 bases. CDR3 length equals 14 residues. V trimming: 10 bases; J trimming: 7 bases; junction bases outside the gene matches: 11. The V gene's germline CDR1 is MDHEN and CDR2 SYDVKM. The CDR3 loop reads CATLEDRAGEKLFF. CDR3 nucleotide sequence: TGTGCCACGTTAGAGGACAGGGCGGGTGAAAAACTGTTTTTT.

V gene TRBV4-1 combines with J gene TRBJ2-5; the D is unclear. Germline lookup yields CDR1 MGHRA and CDR2 YSYEKL. The CDR3 is 15 amino acids. V was shortened by 0 bases and J by 0 bases, with 8 bases between the two germline ends. Here the CDR3 DNA reads TGCGCCAGCAGCCAAGATCTAATCTACCAAGAGACCCAGTACTTC. Translation: CASSQDLIYQETQYF.

This chain joins TRBV6-5 and TRBJ2-1; D uncertain. The V end lost 6 bases, the J end lost 5 bases, and 5 bases lay between the germline ends. Germline CDR1 and CDR2: MNHEY and SVGAGI. CDR3 length equals 11 residues. CDR3 bases: TGTGCCAGCAGCTATAACAATGAGCAGTTCTTC. It translates to CASSYNNEQFF.

The V and J genes are TRBV6-5 and TRBJ1-2, with D unclear. CDR3 size: 13 residues. The V gene's germline CDR1 is MNHEY and CDR2 SVGAGI. Trimming took 5 bases from V and 3 from J, leaving 10 bases between them. The chain's CDR3 is CASSLEADYGYTF. The CDR3, as DNA: TGTGCCAGCAGTCTGGAGGCGGACTATGGCTACACCTTC.

This clone was seen once. The gene calls are TRBV30 and TRBJ1-1; unclear D gene. The V end lost 0 bases, the J end lost 0 bases, and 5 bases lay between the germline ends. Germline V gene lookup returns CDR1 GTSNPN and CDR2 SVGIG (reference sequence). The CDR3 spans 13 residues. As DNA, the CDR3 is TGTGCCTGGAGTGTAGCCGTGAACACTGAAGCTTTCTTT. Translated, it gives CAWSVAVNTEAFF. The full variable domain, in which reference TRBV30 and TRBJ1-1 provide the parts outside the CDR3, is SQTIHQWPATLVQPVGSPLSLECTVEGTSNPNLYWYRQAAGRGLQLLFYSVGIGQISSEVPQNLSASRPQDRQFILSSKKLLLSDSGFYLCAWSVAVNTEAFFGQGTRLTVV.

Of note for this clone: This sample includes further DNA sequences coding for the same CDR3. J is TRBJ1-1 and V is TRBV7-2; TRBD1 is a possible D gene (6 bases). Trimming left V 2 bases short and J 0 bases short, with 7 bases between. CDR3 length: 14 amino acids. Germline-derived CDR1 and CDR2 are SGHTA and FQGNSA. CDR3: CASSLQGLNTEAFF. The DNA of the CDR3 is TGTGCCAGCAGCTTACAGGGGTTGAACACTGAAGCTTTCTTT.

V usage is TRBV19 and J usage is TRBJ2-7, with TRBD1 matching 8 bases. Germline lookup yields CDR1 LNHDA and CDR2 SQIVND (reference sequence). V dropped 1 base and J dropped 3; count of bases not matched to a gene: 5. This CDR3 comprises 15 residues. The CDR3 protein is CASSIAVGQGYEQYF. CDR3 coding DNA: TGTGCCAGTAGTATAGCGGTCGGACAGGGCTACGAGCAGTACTTC.

The chain employs TRBV7-9 and TRBJ1-5; D possibly corresponds to TRBD1 (6 bases). The CDR3 consists of 16 residues. V lost 1 base, J lost 7 bases, and 17 bases lay in between. Looked up from germline, CDR1 is SEHNR and CDR2 is FQNEAQ (reference sequence). CDR3 sequence: CASSLEGQGSYQPQHF. In nucleotides, the CDR3 is TGTGCCAGCAGCTTAGAAGGGCAGGGGTCCTACCAGCCCCAGCATTTT.

The chain recombines TRBV10-3 with TRBJ2-1, with a tentative D call TRBD2 (6 bases). The length of the CDR3 is 15 residues. The germline CDR1 and CDR2 sequences are ENHRY and SYGVKD. Trimming removed 3 bases from V and 5 bases from J, with 14 bases in between. The CDR3 bases are TGTGCCATCAGTGATTTTGCTAGCGTGAACAATGAGCAGTTCTTC. Its protein product is CAISDFASVNNEQFF.

The chain recombines TRBV7-8 with TRBJ2-2, with no clear D. The V gene's germline CDR1 is SGHVS and CDR2 FQNEAQ. V lost 1 base and J lost 4, with 13 bases in between. CDR3 length: 16 amino acids. The CDR3 DNA is TGTGCCAGCAGCTTAGTGTCCGGGTTTTTCACCGGGGAGCTGTTTTTT. As protein: CASSLVSGFFTGELFF.

The chain carries TRBV29-1 and TRBJ2-1; 8 bases are shared with TRBD1. Germline V gene data show CDR1 as SQVTM and CDR2 as ANQGSEA. The CDR3 runs 15 residues. Losses at the gene ends were 6 bases for V and 0 bases for J; bases not matched to a gene: 7. CDR3 in amino acids: CSVGQGPSSYNEQFF. CDR3 DNA sequence: TGCAGCGTCGGACAGGGCCCCTCCTCCTACAATGAGCAGTTCTTC.

The chain combines TRBV6-5 with TRBJ2-1, with D uncertain. The CDR3 is made up of 16 amino acids. From germline, CDR1 is MNHEY and CDR2 SVGAGI. Trimming cost V 4 bases and J 1 base, with 14 bases left between them. In nucleotides, the CDR3 is TGTGCCAGCAGTTCCGCGACTGCCAGATCCTACAATGAGCAGTTCTTC. Its translation is CASSSATARSYNEQFF.

Here the CDR3 DNA reads TGTGCCAGCAGCTTAATTACAGGGGGCGCAAACATTCAGTACTTC. Its translation: CASSLITGGANIQYF. The V and J genes are TRBV7-3 and TRBJ2-4; 9 positions match TRBD1. The CDR3 is 15 amino acids. Germline V gene lookup returns CDR1 SGHTA and CDR2 FQGTGA. J was trimmed by 6 bases and V by 1 base; bases with no gene match: 4.

This clone was seen only a few times. The chain links TRBV28 to TRBJ2-7; D is uncertain. The CDR3 loop spans 12 amino acids. From germline, CDR1 is MDHEN and CDR2 SYDVKM. V lost 5 bases to trimming and J lost 4 bases, with 9 bases between them. The CDR3 spells CASSATWYEQYF. CDR3 nucleotides: TGTGCCAGCAGTGCTACCTGGTACGAGCAGTACTTC.

The chain is built from TRBV28 and TRBJ2-6, with D possibly being TRBD1 (6 bases). Germline V gene lookup returns CDR1 MDHEN and CDR2 SYDVKM. Trimming left V 5 bases short and J 1 base short, with 6 bases between. The CDR3 has 14 amino acids. In DNA form, the CDR3 reads TGTGCCAGCAGTACAGGGTCTGGGGCCAACGTCCTGACTTTC. Translating gives CASSTGSGANVLTF.

This clone occurred once. The V call is TRBV4-2, the J call TRBJ2-5, with 11 bases lining up with TRBD2. In germline, CDR1 is LGHNA, CDR2 YNFKEQ. The CDR3 spans 17 residues. V trimming: 1 base; J trimming: 5 bases; junction bases outside the gene matches: 9. The CDR3 coding sequence is TGTGCCAGCAGCCAAGGAGGTGTACTAGCGGGGGTGGAGACCCAGTACTTC. This translates into CASSQGGVLAGVETQYF.

The V gene is TRBV19, the J gene TRBJ2-2, with 7 bases matching TRBD1. With V trimmed by 6 bases and J by 2 bases, 6 bases remained unmatched. CDR1 LNHDA and CDR2 SQIVND come from the germline V gene (reference sequence). The CDR3 covers 15 residues. The CDR3 DNA follows: TGTGCCAGTAGCGAGAGGGGGCAAAACACCGGGGAGCTGTTTTTT. It is translated as CASSERGQNTGELFF.

The V gene is TRBV19, the J gene TRBJ2-1, with D uncertain. V lost 1 base to trimming and J lost 12 bases, with 13 bases between them. The CDR3 covers 13 residues. CDR1 is LNHDA and CDR2 is SQIVND in the germline V gene (reference sequence). The CDR3 here is CASSIVRTAPQFF. In DNA form, the CDR3 reads TGTGCCAGTAGTATAGTCCGCACTGCCCCGCAGTTCTTC.

This clone was counted between two and nine times. The chain couples TRBV30 to TRBJ1-5, with 8 bases aligning to TRBD1. J gave up 3 bases and V 3 bases, and 1 base lay outside the gene matches. Germline CDR1 and CDR2: GTSNPN and SVGIG (reference sequence). This CDR3 has 13 amino acids. CDR3 bases: TGTGCCTGGAGGGGACAGGTCAATCAGCCCCAGCATTTT. It is translated as CAWRGQVNQPQHF.

The chain combines TRBV7-8 with TRBJ2-5; 9 bases agree with TRBD2. The CDR3 is 16 residues long. CDR1 is SGHVS, CDR2 FQNEAQ, per germline. The J segment lost 3 bases and the V segment lost 5 bases, leaving 10 bases of the junction unmatched. The DNA of the CDR3 is TGTGCCAGCAGCCCAGTTGAGCGGGGGGTAGAAGAGACCCAGTACTTC. Its translation: CASSPVERGVEETQYF. Full variable domain (remainder filled in from reference TRBV7-8 and TRBJ2-5): GAGVSQSPRYKVAKRGQDVALRCDPISGHVSLFWYQQALGQGPEFLTYFQNEAQLDKSGLPSDRFFAERPEGSVSTLKIQRTQQEDSAVYLCASSPVERGVEETQYFGPGTRLLVL.

In its sample, this clone was seen once. This sequence joins TRBV11-1 and TRBJ2-3; D perhaps matches TRBD2 (7 bases). Germline V lookup: CDR1 SGHAT, CDR2 FQDESV (reference sequence). The V gene lost 4 bases and the J gene lost 1 base, with 21 bases spanning the gap. The CDR3 length is 18 residues. CDR3: CASSSRGGPNRGTDTQYF. DNA of the CDR3: TGTGCCAGCAGCTCTAGGGGGGGCCCTAATAGGGGCACAGATACGCAGTATTTT.

This clone was recorded once. V gene TRBV27 combines with J gene TRBJ2-1; TRBD1 matches at 8 bases. The J segment lost 8 bases and the V segment lost 2 bases, leaving 8 bases of the junction unmatched. This CDR3 is 15 amino acids long. The germline gives CDR1 MNHEY, CDR2 SMNVEV (reference sequence). CDR3 sequence: CASSLTGQGDYEQFF. As DNA, the CDR3 is TGTGCCAGCAGTTTAACCGGACAGGGAGACTATGAGCAGTTCTTC.

The chain's CDR3 is CASSVVLAGGLYNEQFF. In nucleotides, the CDR3 is TGTGCCAGCAGCGTAGTCCTAGCGGGGGGGTTATACAATGAGCAGTTCTTC. The chain links TRBV9 to TRBJ2-1, with 12 positions matching TRBD2. With V trimmed by 0 bases and J by 4 bases, 5 bases remained unmatched. The V gene's germline CDR1 is SGDLS and CDR2 YYNGEE. CDR3 length: 17 amino acids.